In its sample, the clone carrying this T cell receptor beta chain was seen a few times. The data belong to a study of T-cell reconstitution after alpha-beta-depleted transplantation in children. Unique molecular identifiers were built into the TCRbeta library. TCRdb re-called the PCR reads with MiXCR, one entry per CDR3 protein. Of about 120,000 distinct CDR3 sequences listed, 10% are singletons. Between the trimmed V and J ends, which lost 7 bases and 6 bases, there was a span of 21 bases. CDR3 length: 14 amino acids. Germline V gene lookup returns CDR1 SQVTM and CDR2 ANQGSEA. This receptor was taken from a boy between 2 and 15 years old with acute lymphoblastic leukemia, due to receive a stem cell transplant. The material sequenced was PBMCs, taken before TCRalphabeta/CD19-depleted stem cell transplant. The chain has TRBV29-1 and TRBJ2-5, with D perhaps TRBD2 (6 bases). The CDR3 sequence is CSAEGRGSVKTQYF. DNA for the CDR3: TGCAGCGCTGAGGGACGGGGGAGCGTGAAGACCCAGTACTTC.